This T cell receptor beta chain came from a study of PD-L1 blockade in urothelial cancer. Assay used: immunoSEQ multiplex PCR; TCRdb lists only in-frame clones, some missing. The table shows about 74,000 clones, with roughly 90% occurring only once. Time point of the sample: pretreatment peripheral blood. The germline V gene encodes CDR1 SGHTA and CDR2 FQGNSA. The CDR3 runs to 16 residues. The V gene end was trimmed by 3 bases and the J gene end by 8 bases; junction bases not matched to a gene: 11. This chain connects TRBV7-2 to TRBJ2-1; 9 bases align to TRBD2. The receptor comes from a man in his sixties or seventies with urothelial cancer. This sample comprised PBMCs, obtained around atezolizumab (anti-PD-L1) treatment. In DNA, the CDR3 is TGTGCCAGCAGCTTGAATCGGCCTAGCGGGAAGGATGAGCAGTTCTTC. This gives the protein CASSLNRPSGKDEQFF.